The following is a T cell receptor beta chain sequence with its context. V lost 1 base and J 4 bases, leaving 19 bases between the germline ends. This CDR3 contains 18 residues. CDR1 is MNHNS and CDR2 is SASEGT in the germline V gene. The record originates from a study of cytomegalovirus exposure and HLA in healthy donors. 13 Jbeta primers and 60 Vbeta primers were used for the PCR. TCRdb's copy holds only in-frame clones and misses some; the assay was immunoSEQ multiplex PCR. Of roughly 110,000 clones listed, approximately 85% are singletons. The J gene is TRBJ1-4, the V gene TRBV6-1; D is undetermined. Sequencing was performed on PBMCs. The source of this sequence is a man aged 50 or older in good health and CMV-seronegative. In DNA form, the CDR3 reads TGTGCCAGCAGTGAAGTGCGAGTAAGTCCCGGGGATAATGAAAAACTGTTTTTT. Translated, it gives CASSEVRVSPGDNEKLFF.